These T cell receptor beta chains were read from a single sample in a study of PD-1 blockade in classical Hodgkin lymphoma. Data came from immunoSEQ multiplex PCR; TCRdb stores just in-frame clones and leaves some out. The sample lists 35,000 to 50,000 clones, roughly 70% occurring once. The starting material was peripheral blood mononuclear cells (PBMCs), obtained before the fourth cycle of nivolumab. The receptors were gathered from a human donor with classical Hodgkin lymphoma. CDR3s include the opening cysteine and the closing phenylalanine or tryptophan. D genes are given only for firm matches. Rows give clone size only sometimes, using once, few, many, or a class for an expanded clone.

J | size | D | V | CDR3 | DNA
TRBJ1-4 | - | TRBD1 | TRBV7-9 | CASSSGQGRTTNEKLFF | TGTGCCAGCAGCTCCGGACAGGGCCGGACAACTAATGAAAAACTGTTTTTT
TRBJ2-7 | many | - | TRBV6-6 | CASRSAGYSVF | TGTGCCAGCAGGTCTGCCGGATATTCCGTCTTC
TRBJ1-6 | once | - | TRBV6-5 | CASAFAWENNSPLHF | TGTGCCAGCGCCTTTGCTTGGGAGAATAATTCACCCCTCCACTTT
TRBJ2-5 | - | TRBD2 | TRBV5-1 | CASSSGLAETQYF | TGCGCCAGCAGCTCTGGACTAGCCGAGACCCAGTACTTC
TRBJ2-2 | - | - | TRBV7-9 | CASSLVGARELFF | TGTGCCAGCAGCTTAGTGGGGGCCCGGGAGCTGTTTTTT
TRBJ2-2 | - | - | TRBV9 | CASRMEQHTGELFF | TGTGCCAGCAGGATGGAACAGCACACCGGGGAGCTGTTTTTT
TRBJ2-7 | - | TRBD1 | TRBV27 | CASSLHMDRAAYEQYF | TGTGCCAGCAGTCTCCACATGGACAGGGCGGCCTACGAGCAGTACTTC
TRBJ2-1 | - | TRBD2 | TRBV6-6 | CASRRRTSGYNEQFF | TGTGCCAGCAGACGAAGGACTAGCGGTTACAATGAGCAGTTCTTC
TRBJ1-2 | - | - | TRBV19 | CASSISPEARVGYTF | TGTGCCAGTAGTATTTCCCCGGAAGCCCGGGTTGGCTACACCTTC
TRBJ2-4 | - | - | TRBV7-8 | CASSPEVAKNIQYF | TGTGCCAGCAGCCCGGAGGTTGCCAAAAACATTCAGTACTTC
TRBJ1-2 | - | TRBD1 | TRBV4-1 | CASSNPQGAVYGYTF | TGCGCCAGCAGCAACCCTCAGGGGGCAGTCTATGGCTACACCTTC
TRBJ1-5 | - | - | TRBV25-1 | CASTPRGGGNQPQHF | TGTGCCAGCACCCCACGTGGGGGAGGCAATCAGCCCCAGCATTTT
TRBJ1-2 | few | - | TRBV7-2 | CASSLNSPGQTGSRDYTF | TGTGCCAGCAGCCTTAATTCCCCTGGACAGACCGGATCCAGGGACTACACCTTC
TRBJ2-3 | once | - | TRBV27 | CASNGLDSTDTQYF | TGTGCCAGCAATGGACTGGATAGCACAGATACGCAGTATTTT
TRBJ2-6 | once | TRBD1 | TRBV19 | CASTDRDRAQFFVFGANVLTF | TGTGCCAGTACCGATCGGGACAGAGCCCAGTTTTTTGTCTTCGGGGCCAACGTCCTGACTTTC
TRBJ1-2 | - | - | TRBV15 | CATRLEGMRGYTF | TGTGCCACCAGATTGGAGGGTATGAGGGGCTACACCTTC
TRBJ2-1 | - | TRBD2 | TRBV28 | CASSFTSGENEQFF | TGTGCCAGCAGTTTCACTAGCGGGGAGAATGAGCAGTTCTTC
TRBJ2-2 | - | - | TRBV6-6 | CASTDSYTGELFF | TGTGCCAGCACCGACAGTTACACCGGGGAGCTGTTTTTT
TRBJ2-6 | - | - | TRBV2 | CASAGGSSSGANVLTF | TGTGCCAGCGCCGGTGGCAGTTCATCCGGGGCCAACGTCCTGACTTTC
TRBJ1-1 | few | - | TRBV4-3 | CASSTQWNTEAFF | TGCGCCAGCAGCACACAGTGGAACACTGAAGCTTTCTTT
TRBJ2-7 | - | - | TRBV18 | CASSNREGYSGEQYF | TGTGCCAGCTCAAATCGGGAAGGATATTCAGGCGAGCAGTACTTC